This T cell receptor beta chain was recorded in a study of blood T cell repertoires in COVID-19. Study-wide background: In each case, the material was cDNA or gDNA derived from T cells, B-cell-depleted T cells, or PBMCs.

In the authors' methods: Amplification from reference gene primers served as the basis for estimated nucleated cell counts. Profiled with immunoSEQ multiplex PCR; TCRdb holds only in-frame clones, not every one. V, J and clone size are taken as reported in that table, and D and trimming were inferred from the DNA itself. The sample lists hundreds of thousands of clones, around 85% occurring once. V lost 0 bases and J lost 2, with 6 bases in between. The CDR3 spans 14 residues. Germline loops: CDR1 SGHDT, CDR2 YYEEEE. The chain links TRBV5-6 to TRBJ2-1; unclear D gene. Sequencing used peripheral blood. The receptor comes from a human donor in a cohort sampled during active COVID-19. Written as DNA, the CDR3 is TGTGCCAGCAGCTTGGTTCTAGCCTACAATGAGCAGTTCTTC. Its protein product is CASSLVLAYNEQFF.